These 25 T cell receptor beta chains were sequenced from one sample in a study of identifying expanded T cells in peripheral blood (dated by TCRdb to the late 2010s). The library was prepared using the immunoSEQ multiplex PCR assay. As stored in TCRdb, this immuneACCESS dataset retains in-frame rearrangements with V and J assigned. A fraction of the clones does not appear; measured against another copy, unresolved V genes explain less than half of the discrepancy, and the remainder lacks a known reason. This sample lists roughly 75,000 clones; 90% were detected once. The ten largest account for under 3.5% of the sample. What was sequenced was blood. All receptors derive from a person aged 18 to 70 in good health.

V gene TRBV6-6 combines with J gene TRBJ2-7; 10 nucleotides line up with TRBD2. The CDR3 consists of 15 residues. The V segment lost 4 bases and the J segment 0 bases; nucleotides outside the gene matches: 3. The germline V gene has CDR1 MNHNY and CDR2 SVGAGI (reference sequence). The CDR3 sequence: CASSSSGSYSYEQYF. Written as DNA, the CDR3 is TGTGCCAGCAGTTCTAGCGGGAGTTACTCCTACGAGCAGTACTTC.

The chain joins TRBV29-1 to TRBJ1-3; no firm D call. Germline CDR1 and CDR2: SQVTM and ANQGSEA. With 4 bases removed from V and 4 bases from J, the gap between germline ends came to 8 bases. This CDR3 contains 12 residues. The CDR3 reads CSVGIQGNTIYF. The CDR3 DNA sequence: TGCAGCGTTGGTATCCAGGGAAACACCATATATTTT.

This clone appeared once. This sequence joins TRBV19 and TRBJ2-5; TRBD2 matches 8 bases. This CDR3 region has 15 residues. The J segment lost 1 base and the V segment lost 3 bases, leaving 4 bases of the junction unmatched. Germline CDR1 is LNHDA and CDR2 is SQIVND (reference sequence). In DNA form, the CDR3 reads TGTGCCAGTAGTATTCTGGGACTAGGCCAAGAGACCCAGTACTTC. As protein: CASSILGLGQETQYF.

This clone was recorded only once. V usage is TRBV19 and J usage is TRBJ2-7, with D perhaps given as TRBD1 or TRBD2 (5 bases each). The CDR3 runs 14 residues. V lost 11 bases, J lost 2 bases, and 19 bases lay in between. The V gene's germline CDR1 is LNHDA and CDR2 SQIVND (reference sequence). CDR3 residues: CAVSGPGKTYEQYF. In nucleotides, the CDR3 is TGTGCCGTCTCGGGGCCGGGGAAGACCTACGAGCAGTACTTC.

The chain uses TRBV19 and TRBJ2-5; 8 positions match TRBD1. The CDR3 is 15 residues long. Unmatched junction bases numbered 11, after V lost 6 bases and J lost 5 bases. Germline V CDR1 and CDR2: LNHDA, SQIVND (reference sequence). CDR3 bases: TGTGCCAGTAGCCCAGGGGGCATGGGGCGGGAGACCCAGTACTTC. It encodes CASSPGGMGRETQYF.

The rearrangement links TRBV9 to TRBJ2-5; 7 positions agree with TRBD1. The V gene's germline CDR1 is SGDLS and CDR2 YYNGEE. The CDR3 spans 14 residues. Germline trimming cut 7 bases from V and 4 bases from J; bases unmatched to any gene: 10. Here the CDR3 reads CASSGTANGETQYF. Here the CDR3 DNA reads TGTGCCAGCTCCGGGACAGCAAACGGAGAGACCCAGTACTTC. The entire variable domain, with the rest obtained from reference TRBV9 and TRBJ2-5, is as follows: DSGVTQTPKHLITATGQRVTLRCSPRSGDLSVYWYQQSLDQGLQFLIQYYNGEERAKGNILERFSAQQFPDLHSELNLSSLELGDSALYFCASSGTANGETQYFGPGTRLLVL.

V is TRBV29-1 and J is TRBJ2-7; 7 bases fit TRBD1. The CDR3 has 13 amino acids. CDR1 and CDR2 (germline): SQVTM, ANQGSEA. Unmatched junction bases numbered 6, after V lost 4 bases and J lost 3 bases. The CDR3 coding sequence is TGCAGCGTTGTTGAAAGGGGGCACTACGAGCAGTACTTC. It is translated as CSVVERGHYEQYF.

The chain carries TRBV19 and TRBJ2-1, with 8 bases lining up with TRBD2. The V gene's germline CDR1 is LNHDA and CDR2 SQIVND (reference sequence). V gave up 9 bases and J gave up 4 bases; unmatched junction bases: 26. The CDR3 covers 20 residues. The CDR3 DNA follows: TGTGCCAGCCTAAGGAGAGAGACGACTAGCGCCGAAACATTTTACAATGAGCAGTTCTTC. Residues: CASLRRETTSAETFYNEQFF.

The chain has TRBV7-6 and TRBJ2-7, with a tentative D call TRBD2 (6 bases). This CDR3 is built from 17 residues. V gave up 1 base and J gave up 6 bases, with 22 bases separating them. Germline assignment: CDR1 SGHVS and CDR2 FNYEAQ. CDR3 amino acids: CASSLEGWRDGAPEQYF. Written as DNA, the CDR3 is TGTGCCAGCAGCTTAGAAGGTTGGCGGGACGGGGCCCCCGAGCAGTACTTC.

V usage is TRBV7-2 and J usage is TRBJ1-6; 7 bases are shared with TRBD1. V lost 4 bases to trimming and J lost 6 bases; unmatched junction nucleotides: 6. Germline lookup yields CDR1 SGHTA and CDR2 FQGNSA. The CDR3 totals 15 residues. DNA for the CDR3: TGTGCCAGCAGCTCGCCGGGACAGACTAATTCACCCCTCCACTTT. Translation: CASSSPGQTNSPLHF.

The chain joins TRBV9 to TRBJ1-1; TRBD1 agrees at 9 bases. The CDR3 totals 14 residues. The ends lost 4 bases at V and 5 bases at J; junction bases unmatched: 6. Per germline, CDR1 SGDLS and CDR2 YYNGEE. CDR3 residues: CASSTGQGTTEAFF. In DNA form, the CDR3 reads TGTGCCAGCAGCACTGGACAGGGGACGACTGAAGCTTTCTTT. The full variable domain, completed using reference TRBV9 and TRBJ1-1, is DSGVTQTPKHLITATGQRVTLRCSPRSGDLSVYWYQQSLDQGLQFLIQYYNGEERAKGNILERFSAQQFPDLHSELNLSSLELGDSALYFCASSTGQGTTEAFFGQGTRLTVV.

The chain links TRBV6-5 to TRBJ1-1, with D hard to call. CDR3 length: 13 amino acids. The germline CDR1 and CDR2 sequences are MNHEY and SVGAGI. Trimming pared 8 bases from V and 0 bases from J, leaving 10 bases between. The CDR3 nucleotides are TGTGCCAGCCGGTTAGGGCTGAACACTGAAGCTTTCTTT. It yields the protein CASRLGLNTEAFF.

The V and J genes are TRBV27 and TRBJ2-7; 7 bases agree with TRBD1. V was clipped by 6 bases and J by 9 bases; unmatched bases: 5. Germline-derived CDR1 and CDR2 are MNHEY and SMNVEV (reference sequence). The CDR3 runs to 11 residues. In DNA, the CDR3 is TGTGCCAGCAGCTACAGGGGCGGGCAGTACTTC. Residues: CASSYRGGQYF.

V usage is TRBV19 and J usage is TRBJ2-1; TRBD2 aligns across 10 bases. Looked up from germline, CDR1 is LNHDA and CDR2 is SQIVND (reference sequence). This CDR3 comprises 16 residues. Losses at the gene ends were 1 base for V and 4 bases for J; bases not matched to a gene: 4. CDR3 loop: CASSIAPAGGYNEQFF. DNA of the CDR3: TGTGCCAGTAGTATAGCCCCAGCGGGAGGGTACAATGAGCAGTTCTTC.

The CDR3 nucleotides are TGTGCCAGCAGCGTAGTCACCGGGGAGCTGTTTTTT. This gives the protein CASSVVTGELFF. V is TRBV9 and J is TRBJ2-2; no firm D call. This CDR3 has 12 amino acids. V gave up 0 bases and J gave up 4 bases, with 1 base separating them. CDR1 SGDLS and CDR2 YYNGEE come from the germline V gene.

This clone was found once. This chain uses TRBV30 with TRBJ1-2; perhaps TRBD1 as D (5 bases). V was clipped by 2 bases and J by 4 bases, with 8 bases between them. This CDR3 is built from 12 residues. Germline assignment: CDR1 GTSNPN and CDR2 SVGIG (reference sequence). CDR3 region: CAWSPGGYGYTF. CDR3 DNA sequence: TGTGCCTGGAGTCCGGGGGGCTATGGCTACACCTTC.

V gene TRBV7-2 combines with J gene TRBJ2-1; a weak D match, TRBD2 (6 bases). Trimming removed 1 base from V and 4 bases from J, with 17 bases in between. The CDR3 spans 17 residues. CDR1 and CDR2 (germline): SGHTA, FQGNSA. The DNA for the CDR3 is TGTGCCAGCAGCTTAGGTCCCGGGAGAGGAGGGTACAATGAGCAGTTCTTC. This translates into CASSLGPGRGGYNEQFF.

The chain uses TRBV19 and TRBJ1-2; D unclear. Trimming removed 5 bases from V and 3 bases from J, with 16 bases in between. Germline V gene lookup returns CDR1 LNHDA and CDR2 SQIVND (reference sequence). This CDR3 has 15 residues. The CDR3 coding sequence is TGTGCCAGTAGTGTCGGACGGAACCCTTACTATGGCTACACCTTC. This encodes CASSVGRNPYYGYTF.

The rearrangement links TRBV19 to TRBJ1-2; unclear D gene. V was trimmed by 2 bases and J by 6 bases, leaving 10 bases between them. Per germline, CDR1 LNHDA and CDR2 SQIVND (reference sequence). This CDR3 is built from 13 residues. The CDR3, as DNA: TGTGCCAGTAGTATAAGGGAGGATGATGGCTACACCTTC. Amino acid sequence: CASSIREDDGYTF. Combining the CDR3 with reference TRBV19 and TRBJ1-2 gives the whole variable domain DGGITQSPKYLFRKEGQNVTLSCEQNLNHDAMYWYRQDPGQGLRLIYYSQIVNDFQKGDIAEGYSVSREKKESFPLTVTSAQKNPTAFYLCASSIREDDGYTFGSGTRLTVV.

The CDR3 sequence: CASSLLASGFTDTQYF. DNA of the CDR3: TGTGCCAGCAGTTTATTAGCTAGCGGCTTCACAGATACGCAGTATTTT. The chain joins TRBV28 to TRBJ2-3; TRBD2 matches 7 bases. This CDR3 has 16 residues. Trimming at V came to 1 base and at J to 2 bases, leaving 6 bases not matched to a gene. CDR1 MDHEN and CDR2 SYDVKM come from the germline V gene.

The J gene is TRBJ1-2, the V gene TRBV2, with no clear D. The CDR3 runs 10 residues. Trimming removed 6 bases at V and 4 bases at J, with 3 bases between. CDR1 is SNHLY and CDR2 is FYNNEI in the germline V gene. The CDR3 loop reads CASSPYGYTF. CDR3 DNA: TGTGCCAGCAGCCCCTATGGCTACACCTTC.

The CDR3 region is CASSPPGQGVNEQFF. CDR3 in DNA: TGTGCCAGCTCACCTCCGGGACAGGGTGTCAATGAGCAGTTCTTC. The rearrangement links TRBV18 to TRBJ2-1; 9 bases agree with TRBD1. The CDR3 runs 15 residues. Germline values: CDR1 KGHSH, CDR2 LQKENI. V gave up 3 bases and J gave up 6 bases; unmatched junction bases: 6.

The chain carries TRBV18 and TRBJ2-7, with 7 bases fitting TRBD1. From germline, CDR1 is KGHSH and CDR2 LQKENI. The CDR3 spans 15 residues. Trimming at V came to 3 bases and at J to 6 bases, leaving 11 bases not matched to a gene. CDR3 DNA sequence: TGTGCCAGCTCACCCCGAGGGGGCAGGGAAGGCGAGCAGTACTTC. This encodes CASSPRGGREGEQYF.

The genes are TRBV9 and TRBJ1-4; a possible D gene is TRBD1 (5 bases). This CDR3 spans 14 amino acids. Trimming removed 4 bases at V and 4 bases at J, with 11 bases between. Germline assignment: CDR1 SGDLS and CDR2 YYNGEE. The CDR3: CASSLRDRNEKLFF. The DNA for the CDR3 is TGTGCCAGCAGCCTCCGGGACCGTAATGAAAAACTGTTTTTT.

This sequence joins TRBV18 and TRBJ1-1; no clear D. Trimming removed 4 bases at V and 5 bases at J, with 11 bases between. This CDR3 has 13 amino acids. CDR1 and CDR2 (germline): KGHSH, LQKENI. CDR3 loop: CASSLRGGTEAFF. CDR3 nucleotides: TGTGCCAGCTCACTTCGGGGAGGAACTGAAGCTTTCTTT.